This TCR beta chain came from a study of response to subunit inactivated influenza vaccine. TCRdb fed the RT-PCR reads into MiXCR, producing one record per CDR3 protein. Here the sample spans hundreds of thousands of distinct CDR3 sequences, more than 15% being singletons. Study observations and caveats: Few new T cells, the authors suggested, are recruited by each seasonal influenza vaccination.

A remark on this clonotype: The antigen remains unidentified.

The CDR3 sequence is 11 residues long. The ends were cut back, 6 bases at V and 7 bases at J, with 7 bases in the middle. Per the germline V gene, CDR1 is MNHEY and CDR2 is SVGEGT. The V and J genes are TRBV6-2 or TRBV6-3 and TRBJ2-1, with a weak D call TRBD2 (5 bases). The source material was PBMCs from blood, sampled 11 to 12 days after vaccination. The receptor comes from a man between 50 and 59 years old who received an inactivated influenza vaccine. The CDR3 nucleotides read TGTGCCAGCAGCGGGGTGAATGAGCAGTTCTTC. This gives the protein CASSGVNEQFF.